The 30 T cell receptor beta chains presented below share a single source sample, sequenced in a study of lymphopenia after photon versus proton radiotherapy (dated by TCRdb to the late 2010s). Receptor amplification or capture employed the immunoSEQ multiplex PCR assay. Held by TCRdb, this immuneACCESS table contains in-frame sequences only and omits some clones. Under half of the omission traces to an unresolved V gene where checked; the cause of the rest is unknown. The sample table holds approximately 150,000 clones, of which less than 90% were seen once. The ten largest clones represent around 4.7% of the sample. The sequencing used peripheral blood, collected from a patient treated with photon-based radiotherapy. These receptors originate from a man aged 50 or older with gastric cancer.

The sample holds a few counts of this clone. The V call is TRBV7-9, the J call TRBJ2-7; TRBD2 matches 7 bases. The germline CDR1 and CDR2 sequences are SEHNR and FQNEAQ (reference sequence). The CDR3 contains 12 residues. With 5 bases clipped from V and 6 bases from J, the junction kept 4 bases outside the gene matches. The CDR3 reads CASSGRTSEQYF. For the CDR3, the DNA is TGTGCCAGCAGCGGACGGACTAGCGAGCAGTACTTC. The entire variable domain, with the rest obtained from reference TRBV7-9 and TRBJ2-7, is as follows: DTGVSQNPRHKITKRGQNVTFRCDPISEHNRLYWYRQTLGQGPEFLTYFQNEAQLEKSRLLSDRFSAERPKGSFSTLEIQRTEQGDSAMYLCASSGRTSEQYFGPGTRLTVT.

Turning to this clone: Its ends do not fully match the called genes, so a read error is possible. The chain joins TRBV7-9 to TRBJ2-3; D unclear. Germline lookup yields CDR1 SEHNR and CDR2 FQNEAQ (reference sequence). This CDR3 comprises 14 residues. DNA for the CDR3: TGTGCCGGCAGCTTATCTGGTTCCACAGATACGCAGTATTTT. This encodes CAGSLSGSTDTQYF.

CDR3 protein: CASTADRIDTQYF. DNA of the CDR3: TGTGCCAGCACCGCGGACAGAATTGATACGCAGTATTTT. This sequence joins TRBV28 and TRBJ2-3; D is perhaps TRBD1 (6 bases). The V gene lost 7 bases and the J gene lost 6 bases, with 14 bases spanning the gap. From germline, CDR1 is MDHEN and CDR2 SYDVKM. The CDR3 extends over 13 amino acids.

The chain carries TRBV4-1 and TRBJ1-1; D unclear. V lost 1 base, J lost 5 bases, and 11 bases lay in between. The germline CDR1 and CDR2 sequences are MGHRA and YSYEKL. The CDR3 covers 14 residues. The CDR3 nucleotides are TGCGCCAGCAGCCAAGTAGGGATGAGGACTGAAGCTTTCTTT. Translated, it gives CASSQVGMRTEAFF.

The chain joins TRBV6-6 to TRBJ2-3, with D maybe TRBD1 (6 bases). V was cut by 2 bases and J by 2 bases, with 11 bases left in between. The germline CDR1 and CDR2 sequences are MNHNY and SVGAGI (reference sequence). CDR3 size: 15 residues. The CDR3 sequence: CASSYQTGYTDTQYF. The CDR3 nucleotides read TGTGCCAGCAGTTACCAGACAGGCTACACAGATACGCAGTATTTT.

The rearrangement links TRBV27 to TRBJ1-4; D gene unclear. Germline assignment: CDR1 MNHEY and CDR2 SMNVEV (reference sequence). V was cut by 5 bases and J by 4 bases, with 17 bases left in between. This CDR3 is built from 16 residues. CDR3 bases: TGTGCCAGCAGTCCACTTCTAGCGGATCGTAATGAAAAACTGTTTTTT. Translating it yields CASSPLLADRNEKLFF.

This clone was found a few times. This sequence joins TRBV2 and TRBJ2-2; either TRBD1 or TRBD2 may supply D (5 bases each). Trimming stripped 3 bases from V and 3 bases from J, with 11 bases between. Germline V gene sequence: CDR1 SNHLY, CDR2 FYNNEI. CDR3 size: 15 residues. CDR3 in amino acids: CASSEGLADTGELFF. The CDR3 DNA sequence: TGTGCCAGCAGTGAGGGGCTAGCTGACACCGGGGAGCTGTTTTTT.

This clone was seen a few times. The chain employs TRBV5-4 and TRBJ2-5; a possible D gene is TRBD2 (7 bases). This CDR3 comprises 15 residues. CDR1 is SGHNT, CDR2 YYREEE, per germline (reference sequence). V dropped 3 bases and J dropped 7 bases, with 19 bases sitting between them. CDR3 DNA: TGTGCCAGCAGCTCGCCATTTGGGGGGGCTGGGACCCAGTACTTC. It codes for CASSSPFGGAGTQYF.

This clone appeared a single time. This chain links TRBV7-9 with TRBJ2-7, with D tentatively TRBD1 (5 bases). Germline V CDR1 and CDR2: SEHNR, FQNEAQ (reference sequence). This CDR3 has 15 amino acids. Trimming removed 5 bases at V and 3 bases at J, with 17 bases between. The CDR3 DNA follows: TGTGCCAGCAGCAACGCCAGGGATTCCCTCTACGAGCAGTACTTC. Its translation: CASSNARDSLYEQYF.

This clone occurred once. The chain joins TRBV5-6 to TRBJ2-7; the D gene could be TRBD1 or TRBD2 (5 bases each). V was pared by 2 bases and J by 2 bases, with 14 bases between. The germline gives CDR1 SGHDT, CDR2 YYEEEE. CDR3 length equals 15 residues. This chain's CDR3 is CASSLGTQKAYEQYF. CDR3 in DNA: TGTGCCAGCAGCTTAGGGACCCAAAAGGCCTACGAGCAGTACTTC.

The chain combines TRBV18 with TRBJ1-2; D is undetermined. Germline CDR1 reads KGHSH; CDR2 reads LQKENI. The CDR3 spans 15 residues. Trimming removed 3 bases from V and 3 bases from J, with 14 bases in between. The DNA for the CDR3 is TGTGCCAGCTCACCCGGAGACGCCCGATACTATGGCTACACCTTC. Amino acid sequence: CASSPGDARYYGYTF.

This chain links TRBV10-2 with TRBJ2-7, with 10 bases lining up with TRBD1. Unmatched junction bases numbered 4, after V lost 8 bases and J lost 3 bases. Germline V lookup: CDR1 WSHSY, CDR2 SAAADI. CDR3 length: 13 amino acids. The CDR3: CASGTGADYEQYF. The CDR3 DNA reads as TGCGCCAGCGGGACAGGGGCCGACTACGAGCAGTACTTC.

The chain combines TRBV2 with TRBJ1-5; D is perhaps TRBD1 (5 bases). Germline V lookup: CDR1 SNHLY, CDR2 FYNNEI. Trimming shortened V by 4 bases and J by 0 bases, and 10 bases separated the two germline ends. This CDR3 contains 15 residues. DNA of the CDR3: TGTGCCAGCAGTGCGGACATGTATAGCAATCAGCCCCAGCATTTT. As protein: CASSADMYSNQPQHF.

The chain carries TRBV5-1 and TRBJ2-1; 8 bases are shared with TRBD2. V shed 4 bases, J shed 9 bases, and the junction held 6 bases outside the gene matches. The CDR3 is made up of 13 amino acids. Looked up from germline, CDR1 is SGHRS and CDR2 is YFSETQ. The CDR3 DNA reads as TGCGCCAGCAGCCCCTCCGGGGGGGGTGAGCAGTTCTTC. Protein: CASSPSGGGEQFF. The full variable domain, its missing parts supplied by reference TRBV5-1 and TRBJ2-1, is KAGVTQTPRYLIKTRGQQVTLSCSPISGHRSVSWYQQTPGQGLQFLFEYFSETQRNKGNFPGRFSGRQFSNSRSEMNVSTLELGDSALYLCASSPSGGGEQFFGPGTRLTVL.

This chain uses TRBV19 with TRBJ2-1; D possibly matches TRBD1 or TRBD2 (5 bases each). The CDR3 loop spans 15 amino acids. V was shortened by 7 bases and J by 5 bases, with 18 bases between the two germline ends. The germline V gene encodes CDR1 LNHDA and CDR2 SQIVND (reference sequence). CDR3: CASKQLEVGDNEQFF. The CDR3 coding sequence is TGTGCCAGTAAACAACTGGAGGTGGGGGACAATGAGCAGTTCTTC.

This chain connects TRBV5-1 to TRBJ2-1; TRBD2 is a possible D gene (5 bases). Trimming shortened V by 2 bases and J by 6 bases, and 15 bases separated the two germline ends. The CDR3 spans 15 residues. From germline, CDR1 is SGHRS and CDR2 YFSETQ. The CDR3 is CASSLNAGLGNEQFF. As DNA, the CDR3 is TGCGCCAGCAGCTTAAACGCGGGCCTGGGCAATGAGCAGTTCTTC. Based on the CDR3 plus reference TRBV5-1 and TRBJ2-1, the full variable domain is KAGVTQTPRYLIKTRGQQVTLSCSPISGHRSVSWYQQTPGQGLQFLFEYFSETQRNKGNFPGRFSGRQFSNSRSEMNVSTLELGDSALYLCASSLNAGLGNEQFFGPGTRLTVL.

The chain combines TRBV6-1 with TRBJ2-7; a weak D match, TRBD2 (5 bases). This CDR3 is 12 amino acids long. The germline CDR1 and CDR2 sequences are MNHNS and SASEGT. The V end was cut by 7 bases, the J end by 2 bases, with 9 bases between. CDR3 DNA sequence: TGTGCCAGCAAAGCGGACGCCTACGAGCAGTACTTC. This gives the protein CASKADAYEQYF.

This chain joins TRBV7-3 and TRBJ1-3, with D possibly matching TRBD1 (5 bases). V dropped 5 bases and J dropped 4 bases, with 18 bases sitting between them. The germline V gene has CDR1 SGHTA and CDR2 FQGTGA. The CDR3 totals 16 residues. The CDR3: CASSNRDGRRGNTIYF. The CDR3 DNA reads as TGTGCCAGCAGCAACCGGGACGGAAGAAGAGGAAACACCATATATTTT.

The chain combines TRBV11-2 with TRBJ2-7; D perhaps matches TRBD2 (5 bases). The V gene's germline CDR1 is SGHAT and CDR2 FQNNGV. This CDR3 has 14 amino acids. The V end was cut by 3 bases, the J end by 2 bases, with 11 bases between. CDR3 in amino acids: CASSFRPAAYEQYF. CDR3 nucleotide sequence: TGTGCCAGCAGCTTTCGTCCAGCGGCCTACGAGCAGTACTTC. The full variable domain, rest sourced from reference TRBV11-2 and TRBJ2-7, is EAGVAQSPRYKIIEKRQSVAFWCNPISGHATLYWYQQILGQGPKLLIQFQNNGVVDDSQLPKDRFSAERLKGVDSTLKIQPAKLEDSAVYLCASSFRPAAYEQYFGPGTRLTVT.

The table lists this clone with a few counts. CDR3 nucleotide sequence: TGTGCCAGCAGTTCACAGGGAGTAATAAACTATGGCTACACCTTC. Its translation is CASSSQGVINYGYTF. The rearrangement joins TRBV7-2 to TRBJ1-2; D possibly corresponds to TRBD1 (6 bases). The germline V and J ends were trimmed by 6 bases and 2 bases, with 16 bases remaining between them. The CDR3 covers 15 residues. CDR1 is SGHTA, CDR2 FQGNSA, per germline.

The genes are TRBV5-1 and TRBJ2-1; 9 bases are a match to TRBD2. This CDR3 is 17 amino acids long. CDR1 is SGHRS and CDR2 is YFSETQ in the germline V gene. V dropped 4 bases and J dropped 6; count of bases not matched to a gene: 14. The CDR3 protein is CASSHRGSGSSFNEQFF. The CDR3 DNA reads TGCGCCAGCAGCCACCGGGGTAGCGGGAGTTCGTTCAATGAGCAGTTCTTC.

CDR3 sequence reads: CASSLGSGTYDSYEQYF. The CDR3 DNA reads TGTGCCAGCAGCTTAGGCAGCGGGACTTATGACTCCTACGAGCAGTACTTC. V gene TRBV11-2 combines with J gene TRBJ2-7; 7 bases agree with TRBD2. V lost 1 base, J lost 0 bases, and 9 bases stayed unmatched. Germline V gene data show CDR1 as SGHAT and CDR2 as FQNNGV. The CDR3 extends over 17 amino acids.

J is TRBJ2-1 and V is TRBV5-1; 7 bases map to TRBD1. The CDR3 has 16 amino acids. Losses at the gene ends were 4 bases for V and 5 bases for J; bases not matched to a gene: 12. In germline, CDR1 is SGHRS, CDR2 YFSETQ. CDR3 in amino acids: CASSADVGTANNEQFF. In DNA, the CDR3 is TGCGCCAGCAGCGCCGATGTTGGGACAGCAAACAATGAGCAGTTCTTC.

The V call is TRBV19, the J call TRBJ1-2; TRBD1 might be the D (5 bases). The V gene's germline CDR1 is LNHDA and CDR2 SQIVND (reference sequence). The CDR3 consists of 14 residues. Trimming cost V 5 bases and J 4 bases, with 14 bases left between them. The CDR3 loop is CASSRDQGAYGYTF. The CDR3 DNA reads as TGTGCCAGTAGTCGGGACCAAGGGGCCTATGGCTACACCTTC.

This clone was recorded only once. The CDR3 DNA sequence: TGTGCCAGCAGCTTTACCGGGAGAGAGACAGATACGCAGTATTTT. Its translation is CASSFTGRETDTQYF. The chain joins TRBV11-2 to TRBJ2-3; D perhaps matches TRBD2 (6 bases). The CDR3 sequence is 15 residues long. Germline assignment: CDR1 SGHAT and CDR2 FQNNGV. The V gene lost 3 bases and the J gene lost 3 bases, with 13 bases spanning the gap. The entire variable domain, with the rest obtained from reference TRBV11-2 and TRBJ2-3, is as follows: EAGVAQSPRYKIIEKRQSVAFWCNPISGHATLYWYQQILGQGPKLLIQFQNNGVVDDSQLPKDRFSAERLKGVDSTLKIQPAKLEDSAVYLCASSFTGRETDTQYFGPGTRLTVL.

The CDR3 loop reads CASSPSITIQGLNEQFF. CDR3 DNA: TGTGCCAGCAGCCCCTCAATAACTATACAGGGATTAAATGAGCAGTTCTTC. The chain is built from TRBV7-6 and TRBJ2-1; a weak D match, TRBD1 (6 bases). The V end lost 5 bases, the J end lost 7 bases, and 24 bases lay between the germline ends. The CDR3 is 17 residues long. Germline CDR1 reads SGHVS; CDR2 reads FNYEAQ.

The V call is TRBV28, the J call TRBJ1-2; D is perhaps TRBD1 (5 bases). CDR3 size: 16 residues. V shed 7 bases and J shed 2 bases, with 20 bases lying between them. Germline V gives CDR1 MDHEN, CDR2 SYDVKM. CDR3 DNA sequence: TGTGCCAGCAATGAAGAGGGTCAGGGTTACAACTATGGCTACACCTTC. Translating gives CASNEEGQGYNYGYTF.

The chain has TRBV11-2 and TRBJ1-5; D is uncertain. V lost 1 base and J lost 5, with 6 bases in between. The CDR3 is made up of 13 amino acids. Germline V gene lookup returns CDR1 SGHAT and CDR2 FQNNGV. The CDR3 bases are TGTGCCAGCAGCTTAGGTAAAGATCAGCCCCAGCATTTT. Encoded protein: CASSLGKDQPQHF.

This chain joins TRBV5-1 and TRBJ2-1, with 11 bases lining up with TRBD1. V shed 4 bases and J 8 bases; nucleotides not matched to a gene: 5. The CDR3 length is 14 residues. Germline V CDR1 and CDR2: SGHRS, YFSETQ. The CDR3 region is CASSRTGGEDEQFF. DNA for the CDR3: TGCGCCAGCAGCCGGACAGGGGGCGAGGATGAGCAGTTCTTC.

This rearrangement joins TRBV25-1 to TRBJ1-4; no clear D. The germline V gene encodes CDR1 MGHDK and CDR2 SYGVNS. This CDR3 is built from 18 residues. Trimming removed 2 bases from V and 0 bases from J, with 16 bases in between. The CDR3 bases are TGTGCCAGCAGTGAACCTGCAGCAAAGCTTGCAACTAATGAAAAACTGTTTTTT. It is translated as CASSEPAAKLATNEKLFF. The whole variable domain, remainder taken from reference TRBV25-1 and TRBJ1-4, is EADIYQTPRYLVIGTGKKITLECSQTMGHDKMYWYQQDPGMELHLIHYSYGVNSTEKGDLSSESTVSRIRTEHFPLTLESARPSHTSQYLCASSEPAAKLATNEKLFFGSGTQLSVL.